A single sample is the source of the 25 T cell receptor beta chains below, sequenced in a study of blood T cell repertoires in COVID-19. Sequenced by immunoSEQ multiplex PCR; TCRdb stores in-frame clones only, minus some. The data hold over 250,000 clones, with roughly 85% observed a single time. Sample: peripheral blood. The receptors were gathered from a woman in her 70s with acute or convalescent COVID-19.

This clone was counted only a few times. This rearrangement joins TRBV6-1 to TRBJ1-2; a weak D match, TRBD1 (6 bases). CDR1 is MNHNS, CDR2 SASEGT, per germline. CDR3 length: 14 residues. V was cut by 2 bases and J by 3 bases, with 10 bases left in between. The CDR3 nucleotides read TGTGCCAGCAGTGAAACGACAGGCTACTATGGCTACACCTTC. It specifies CASSETTGYYGYTF.

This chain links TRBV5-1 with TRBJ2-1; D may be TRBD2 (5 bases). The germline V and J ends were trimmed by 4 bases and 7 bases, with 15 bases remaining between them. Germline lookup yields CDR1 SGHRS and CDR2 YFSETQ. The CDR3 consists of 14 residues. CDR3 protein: CASSDEGYSNEQFF. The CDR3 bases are TGCGCCAGCAGCGACGAGGGCTATTCGAATGAGCAGTTCTTC. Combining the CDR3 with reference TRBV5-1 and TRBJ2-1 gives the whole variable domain KAGVTQTPRYLIKTRGQQVTLSCSPISGHRSVSWYQQTPGQGLQFLFEYFSETQRNKGNFPGRFSGRQFSNSRSEMNVSTLELGDSALYLCASSDEGYSNEQFFGPGTRLTVL.

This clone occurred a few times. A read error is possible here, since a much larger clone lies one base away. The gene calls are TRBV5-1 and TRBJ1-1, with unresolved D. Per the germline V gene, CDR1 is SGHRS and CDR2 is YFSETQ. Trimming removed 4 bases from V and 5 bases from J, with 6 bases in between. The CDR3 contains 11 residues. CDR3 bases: TGCGCCAGCAGCCCCGGGACTGAAGCTTTCTTT. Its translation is CASSPGTEAFF. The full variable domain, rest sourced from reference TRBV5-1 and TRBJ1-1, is KAGVTQTPRYLIKTRGQQVTLSCSPISGHRSVSWYQQTPGQGLQFLFEYFSETQRNKGNFPGRFSGRQFSNSRSEMNVSTLELGDSALYLCASSPGTEAFFGQGTRLTVV.

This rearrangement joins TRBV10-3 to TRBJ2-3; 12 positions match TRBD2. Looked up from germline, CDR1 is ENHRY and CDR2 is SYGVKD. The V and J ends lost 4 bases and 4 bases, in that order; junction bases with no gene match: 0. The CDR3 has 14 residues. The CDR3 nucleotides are TGTGCCATCAGTGCTAGCGGGGGGGCAGATACGCAGTATTTT. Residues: CAISASGGADTQYF.

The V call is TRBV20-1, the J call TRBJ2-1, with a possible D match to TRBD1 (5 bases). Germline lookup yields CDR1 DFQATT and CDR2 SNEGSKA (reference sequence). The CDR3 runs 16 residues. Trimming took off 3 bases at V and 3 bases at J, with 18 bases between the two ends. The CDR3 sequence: CSASKGLDFGYNEQFF. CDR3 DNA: TGCAGTGCTAGTAAGGGGCTAGACTTCGGCTACAATGAGCAGTTCTTC.

The chain's CDR3 is CASSSGGGTGNIYGYTF. Here the CDR3 DNA reads TGCGCCAGCAGCTCCGGAGGGGGGACAGGGAATATCTATGGCTACACCTTC. The chain recombines TRBV5-1 with TRBJ1-2; 9 bases fit TRBD1. The V and J ends lost 3 bases and 4 bases, in that order; junction bases with no gene match: 13. Germline V gives CDR1 SGHRS, CDR2 YFSETQ. This CDR3 contains 17 residues.

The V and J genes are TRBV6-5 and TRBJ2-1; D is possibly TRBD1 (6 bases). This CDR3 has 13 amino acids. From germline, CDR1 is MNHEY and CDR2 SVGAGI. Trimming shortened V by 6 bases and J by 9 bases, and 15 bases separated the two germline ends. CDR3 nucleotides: TGTGCCAGCAGCCTAGGCAGGGGCGTTGAGCAGTTCTTC. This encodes CASSLGRGVEQFF.

The CDR3 coding sequence is TGTGCCAGCACGAGGGCGGCGACGGGCACAGATACGCAGTATTTT. Translated, it gives CASTRAATGTDTQYF. The chain links TRBV6-5 to TRBJ2-3, with a weak D call TRBD2 (5 bases). V gave up 7 bases and J gave up 1 base, with 15 bases separating them. This CDR3 is built from 15 residues. Germline assignment: CDR1 MNHEY and CDR2 SVGAGI.

The CDR3, as DNA: TGTGCCAGCAGTGAAGCTAGGGGCACTCAGCCCCAGCATTTT. This codes for CASSEARGTQPQHF. This chain connects TRBV2 to TRBJ1-5; weak D call: TRBD1 (5 bases). Germline loops: CDR1 SNHLY, CDR2 FYNNEI. This CDR3 is 14 amino acids long. Trimming cost V 0 bases and J 6 bases, with 9 bases left between them.

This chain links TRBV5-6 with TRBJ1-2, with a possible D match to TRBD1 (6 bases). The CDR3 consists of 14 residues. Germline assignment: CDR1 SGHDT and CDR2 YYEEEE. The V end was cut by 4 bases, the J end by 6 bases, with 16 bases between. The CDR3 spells CASSPSGTRDGYTF. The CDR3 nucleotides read TGTGCCAGCAGCCCCTCCGGGACACGGGATGGCTACACCTTC.

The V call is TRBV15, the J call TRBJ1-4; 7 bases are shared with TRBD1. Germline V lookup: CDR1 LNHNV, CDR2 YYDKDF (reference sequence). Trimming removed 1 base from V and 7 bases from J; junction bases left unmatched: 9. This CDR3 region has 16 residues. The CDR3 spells CATSRGGGRGSEKLFF. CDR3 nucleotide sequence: TGTGCCACCAGCAGAGGGGGCGGCAGGGGGAGTGAAAAACTGTTTTTT.

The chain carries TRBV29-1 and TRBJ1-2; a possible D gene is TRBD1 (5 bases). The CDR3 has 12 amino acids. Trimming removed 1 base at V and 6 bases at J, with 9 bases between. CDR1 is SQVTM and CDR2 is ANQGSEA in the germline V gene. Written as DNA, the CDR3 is TGCAGCGTTGAAGTCGGGGGGGATGGCTACACCTTC. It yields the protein CSVEVGGDGYTF.

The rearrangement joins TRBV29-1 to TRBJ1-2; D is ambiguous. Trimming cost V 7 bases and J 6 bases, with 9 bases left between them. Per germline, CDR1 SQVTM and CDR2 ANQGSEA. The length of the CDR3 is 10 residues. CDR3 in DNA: TGCAGCGCGGGGAGGGATGGCTACACCTTC. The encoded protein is CSAGRDGYTF.

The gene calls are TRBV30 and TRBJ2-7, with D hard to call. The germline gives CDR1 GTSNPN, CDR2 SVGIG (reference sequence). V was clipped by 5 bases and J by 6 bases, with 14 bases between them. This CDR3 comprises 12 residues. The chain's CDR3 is CAWCRTASEQYF. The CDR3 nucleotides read TGTGCCTGGTGCAGAACAGCTTCCGAGCAGTACTTC. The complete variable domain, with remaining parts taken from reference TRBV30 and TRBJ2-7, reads SQTIHQWPATLVQPVGSPLSLECTVEGTSNPNLYWYRQAAGRGLQLLFYSVGIGQISSEVPQNLSASRPQDRQFILSSKKLLLSDSGFYLCAWCRTASEQYFGPGTRLTVT.

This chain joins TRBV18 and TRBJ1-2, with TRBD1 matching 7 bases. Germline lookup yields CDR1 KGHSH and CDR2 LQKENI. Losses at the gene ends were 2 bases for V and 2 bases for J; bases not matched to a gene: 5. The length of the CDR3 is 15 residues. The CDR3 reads CASSPDPTGNYGYTF. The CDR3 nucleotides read TGTGCCAGCTCACCAGACCCGACAGGGAACTATGGCTACACCTTC.

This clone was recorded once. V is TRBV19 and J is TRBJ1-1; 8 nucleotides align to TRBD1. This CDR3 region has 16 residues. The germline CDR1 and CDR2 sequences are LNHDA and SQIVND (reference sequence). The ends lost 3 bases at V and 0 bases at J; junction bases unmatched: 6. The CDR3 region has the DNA TGTGCCAGTAGTATGTTGGCCAGGGGGCTGAACACTGAAGCTTTCTTT. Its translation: CASSMLARGLNTEAFF. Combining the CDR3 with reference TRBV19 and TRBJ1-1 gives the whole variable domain DGGITQSPKYLFRKEGQNVTLSCEQNLNHDAMYWYRQDPGQGLRLIYYSQIVNDFQKGDIAEGYSVSREKKESFPLTVTSAQKNPTAFYLCASSMLARGLNTEAFFGQGTRLTVV.

The CDR3 here is CASSLVGYNEQFF. The CDR3 region has the DNA TGTGCCAGCAGCTTGGTCGGCTACAATGAGCAGTTCTTC. The rearrangement joins TRBV11-3 to TRBJ2-1; no firm D call. Trimming shortened V by 3 bases and J by 3 bases, and 6 bases separated the two germline ends. CDR3 size: 13 residues. CDR1 and CDR2 (germline): SGHNT, YENEEA.

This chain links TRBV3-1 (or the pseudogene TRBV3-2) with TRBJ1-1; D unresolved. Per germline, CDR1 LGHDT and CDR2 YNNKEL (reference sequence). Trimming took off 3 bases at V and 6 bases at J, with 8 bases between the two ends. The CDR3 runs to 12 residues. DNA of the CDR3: TGTGCCAGCAGCCAGGGCGGGGCTGAAGCTTTCTTT. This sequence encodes CASSQGGAEAFF.

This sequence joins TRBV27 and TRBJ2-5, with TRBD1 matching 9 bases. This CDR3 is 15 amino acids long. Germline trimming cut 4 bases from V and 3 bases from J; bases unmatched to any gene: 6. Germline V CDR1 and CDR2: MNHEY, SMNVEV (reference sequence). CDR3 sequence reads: CASSSPGQGKETQYF. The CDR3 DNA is TGTGCCAGCAGTTCCCCGGGACAGGGAAAAGAGACCCAGTACTTC.

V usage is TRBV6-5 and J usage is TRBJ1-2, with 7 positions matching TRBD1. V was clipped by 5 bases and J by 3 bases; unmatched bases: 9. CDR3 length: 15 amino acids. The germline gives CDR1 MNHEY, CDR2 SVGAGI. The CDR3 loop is CASSRDRGTDYGYTF. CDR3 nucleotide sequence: TGTGCCAGCAGTCGGGACAGAGGAACCGACTATGGCTACACCTTC.

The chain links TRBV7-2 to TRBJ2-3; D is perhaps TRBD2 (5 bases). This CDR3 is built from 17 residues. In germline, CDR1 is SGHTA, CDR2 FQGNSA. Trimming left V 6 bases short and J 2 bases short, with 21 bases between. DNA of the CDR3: TGTGCCAGCAGACACAGCACGACCGGGGTAAACACAGATACGCAGTATTTT. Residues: CASRHSTTGVNTDTQYF.

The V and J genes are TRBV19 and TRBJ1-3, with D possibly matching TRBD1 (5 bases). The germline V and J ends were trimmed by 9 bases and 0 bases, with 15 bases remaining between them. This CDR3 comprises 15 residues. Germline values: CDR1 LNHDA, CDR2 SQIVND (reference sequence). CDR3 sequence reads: CASQGAAYSGNTIYF. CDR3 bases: TGTGCCAGCCAGGGCGCAGCCTACTCTGGAAACACCATATATTTT.

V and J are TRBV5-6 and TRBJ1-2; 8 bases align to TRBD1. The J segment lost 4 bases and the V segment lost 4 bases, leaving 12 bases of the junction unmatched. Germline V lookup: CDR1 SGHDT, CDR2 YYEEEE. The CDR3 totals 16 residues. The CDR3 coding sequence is TGTGCCAGCAGCCAGCCGGGACAGGATTCATCCTATGGCTACACCTTC. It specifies CASSQPGQDSSYGYTF.

The CDR3 nucleotides read TGTGCCAGCAGCGACCAAACTCAGGGTAGGACTGAAGCTTTCTTT. Translating gives CASSDQTQGRTEAFF. The rearrangement joins TRBV5-4 to TRBJ1-1, with TRBD1 as a possible D gene (5 bases). Germline CDR1 is SGHNT and CDR2 is YYREEE (reference sequence). This CDR3 spans 15 amino acids. V was cut by 4 bases and J by 5 bases, with 18 bases left in between.

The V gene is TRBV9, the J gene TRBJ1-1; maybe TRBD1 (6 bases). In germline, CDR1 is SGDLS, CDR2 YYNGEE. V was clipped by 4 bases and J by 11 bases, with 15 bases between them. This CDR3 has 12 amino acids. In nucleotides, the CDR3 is TGTGCCAGCAGCCCAGGGGAGGGGAGGGCTTTCTTT. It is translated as CASSPGEGRAFF. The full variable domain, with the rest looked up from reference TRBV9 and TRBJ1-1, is DSGVTQTPKHLITATGQRVTLRCSPRSGDLSVYWYQQSLDQGLQFLIQYYNGEERAKGNILERFSAQQFPDLHSELNLSSLELGDSALYFCASSPGEGRAFFGQGTRLTVV.